The entry below describes one T cell receptor (beta chain). What it binds is not known. This specimen belongs to a study of graft-versus-host responses after intestinal transplantation. Study as a whole: Transplant recipients had multivisceral, liver-intestinal, or isolated intestinal grafts.

Trimming shortened V by 9 bases and J by 4 bases, and 12 bases separated the two germline ends. The CDR3 is 12 residues long. The V gene's germline CDR1 is SEHNR and CDR2 FQNEAQ (reference sequence). Study results and caveats: GvH clonotypes were identified within recipient marrow, with a subset emerging first in ileum or blood.

Some clones are missing from TCRdb's copy, which holds only in-frame ones; the method was immunoSEQ multiplex PCR. This table has tens of thousands of clones, 84% appearing once. The sequence derives from a human donor who was the organ donor for an intestinal transplant. The sequencing used unstimulated CD4+ T cells sorted from spleen or lymph node cells, collected before transplant. The chain combines TRBV7-9 with TRBJ1-2; no clear D. The CDR3 is CASEPGGYGYTF. CDR3 DNA: TGTGCCAGTGAGCCGGGAGGCTATGGCTACACCTTC.